These 17 T cell receptor beta chains were sequenced from one sample in a study of blood T cell repertoires in COVID-19. The data were produced by immunoSEQ multiplex PCR, yet TCRdb's version contains in-frame clones alone and is incomplete. The sample carries a few hundred thousand clones, roughly 90% recorded once. The material sequenced was peripheral blood. Receptors were obtained from a woman aged 25-40 years with COVID-19, enrolled during active disease.

A few counts support this clone. This CDR3 reads CASRLYTYQPQHF. The CDR3 nucleotides are TGTGCCAGCAGGCTTTACACCTATCAGCCCCAGCATTTT. The chain is built from TRBV28 and TRBJ1-5; D gene unclear. Looked up from germline, CDR1 is MDHEN and CDR2 is SYDVKM. The CDR3 sequence is 13 residues long. Trimming removed 6 bases at V and 5 bases at J, with 11 bases between. The complete variable domain, with remaining parts taken from reference TRBV28 and TRBJ1-5, reads DVKVTQSSRYLVKRTGEKVFLECVQDMDHENMFWYRQDPGLGLRLIYFSYDVKMKEKGDIPEGYSVSREKKERFSLILESASTNQTSMYLCASRLYTYQPQHFGDGTRLSIL.

The rearrangement joins TRBV11-2 to TRBJ2-5, with TRBD1 matching 7 bases. The junction had 7 bases not matched to a gene; V was cut back by 5 bases and J by 1 base. Per germline, CDR1 SGHAT and CDR2 FQNNGV. This CDR3 comprises 15 residues. CDR3 loop: CASSAQTGTQETQYF. The CDR3 DNA is TGTGCCAGCAGCGCCCAGACAGGGACCCAAGAGACCCAGTACTTC.

The chain links TRBV5-1 to TRBJ2-5; 7 nucleotides line up with TRBD2. CDR1 and CDR2 (germline): SGHRS, YFSETQ. V gave up 7 bases and J gave up 5 bases; unmatched junction bases: 8. The CDR3 covers 13 residues. The CDR3 protein is CASGSPGGETQYF. CDR3 nucleotides: TGCGCCAGCGGGTCGCCCGGGGGGGAGACCCAGTACTTC.

A few counts support this clone. This CDR3 is CASSYAGGTEAFF. The CDR3, as DNA: TGTGCCAGCAGTTATGCAGGGGGCACTGAAGCTTTCTTT. This chain links TRBV6-5 with TRBJ1-1; 7 bases agree with TRBD1. With V trimmed by 3 bases and J by 4 bases, 2 bases remained unmatched. The V gene's germline CDR1 is MNHEY and CDR2 SVGAGI. The CDR3 is made up of 13 amino acids.

The CDR3 protein is CASSFRGYGSSYEQYF. In DNA form, the CDR3 reads TGTGCCAGCAGTTTTAGGGGGTACGGCTCCTCCTACGAGCAGTACTTC. The chain couples TRBV27 to TRBJ2-7; the D gene is possibly TRBD1 (6 bases). The V end lost 3 bases, the J end lost 0 bases, and 15 bases lay between the germline ends. The CDR3 is 16 amino acids. From germline, CDR1 is MNHEY and CDR2 SMNVEV (reference sequence).

This clone has more than one count but fewer than ten. The V call is TRBV28, the J call TRBJ1-5; 9 bases match TRBD1. The CDR3 length is 17 residues. The germline V gene has CDR1 MDHEN and CDR2 SYDVKM. V gave up 6 bases and J gave up 0 bases; unmatched junction bases: 9. The chain's CDR3 is CASRRTGARGSNQPQHF. The CDR3 DNA reads as TGTGCCAGCAGGCGGACAGGGGCCAGGGGTAGCAATCAGCCCCAGCATTTT.

CDR3 amino acids: CASSMTGAGYTF. The CDR3 DNA reads as TGTGCCAGCAGTATGACAGGGGCTGGCTACACCTTC. The chain employs TRBV12-3 or TRBV12-4 and TRBJ1-2, with 8 bases aligning to TRBD1. V lost 5 bases and J lost 7; bases outside the gene matches: 3. CDR3 length: 12 residues.

J is TRBJ1-4 and V is TRBV6-6; D is possibly TRBD1 (6 bases). With 4 bases removed from V and 4 bases from J, the gap between germline ends came to 10 bases. This CDR3 is built from 14 residues. The V gene's germline CDR1 is MNHNY and CDR2 SVGAGI (reference sequence). CDR3 in amino acids: CASSLDSRNEKLFF. CDR3 in DNA: TGTGCCAGCAGTTTGGACAGCCGTAATGAAAAACTGTTTTTT.

V usage is TRBV13 and J usage is TRBJ1-2; 7 positions match TRBD1. Germline CDR1 PRHDT, CDR2 FYEKMQ (reference sequence). The CDR3 covers 15 residues. V was clipped by 5 bases and J by 3 bases; unmatched bases: 9. The DNA of the CDR3 is TGTGCCAGCAGCGAAGCCACAGGGACAGACTATGGCTACACCTTC. Translating it yields CASSEATGTDYGYTF. The complete variable domain, with remaining parts taken from reference TRBV13 and TRBJ1-2, reads AAGVIQSPRHLIKEKRETATLKCYPIPRHDTVYWYQQGPGQDPQFLISFYEKMQSDKGSIPDRFSAQQFSDYHSELNMSSLELGDSALYFCASSEATGTDYGYTFGSGTRLTVV.

The rearrangement uses TRBV24-1 and TRBJ2-7, with TRBD1 matching 10 bases. CDR3 length: 15 amino acids. Trimming cost V 2 bases and J 9 bases; bases outside gene matches: 9. Germline V gene data show CDR1 as KGHDR and CDR2 as SFDVKD. The CDR3 nucleotides read TGTGCCACCAGTGATTCCGGGACAGGGGCGTTTCGGCAGTACTTC. The encoded protein is CATSDSGTGAFRQYF.

The chain couples TRBV5-1 to TRBJ1-4, with a tentative D call TRBD1 (5 bases). The CDR3 loop spans 16 amino acids. The V and J ends lost 5 bases and 0 bases respectively, with 14 bases between them. CDR1 and CDR2 from the germline V gene are SGHRS and YFSETQ. CDR3 nucleotides: TGCGCCAGCAGGGGGCCCGATTATGCAACTAATGAAAAACTGTTTTTT. Translated: CASRGPDYATNEKLFF.

The CDR3 sequence is CASKDAPSGVYNQPQHF. The CDR3 DNA is TGTGCCAGTAAAGACGCCCCTTCGGGAGTGTACAATCAGCCCCAGCATTTT. The genes are TRBV19 and TRBJ1-5; D uncertain. Looked up from germline, CDR1 is LNHDA and CDR2 is SQIVND (reference sequence). Between the trimmed V and J ends, which lost 7 bases and 3 bases, there was a span of 22 bases. CDR3 size: 17 residues.

The chain employs TRBV5-4 and TRBJ2-3; 13 bases line up with TRBD2. The CDR3 is made up of 16 amino acids. Losses at the gene ends were 0 bases for V and 5 bases for J; bases not matched to a gene: 3. In germline, CDR1 is SGHNT, CDR2 YYREEE (reference sequence). CDR3: CASSLGLAGGLDTQYF. The CDR3 coding sequence is TGTGCCAGCAGCTTGGGACTAGCGGGGGGCTTAGATACGCAGTATTTT. The full variable domain, its missing parts supplied by reference TRBV5-4 and TRBJ2-3, is ETGVTQSPTHLIKTRGQQVTLRCSSQSGHNTVSWYQQALGQGPQFIFQYYREEENGRGNFPPRFSGLQFPNYSSELNVNALELDDSALYLCASSLGLAGGLDTQYFGPGTRLTVL.

The chain links TRBV5-1 to TRBJ2-1; 9 bases fit TRBD2. This CDR3 is 15 amino acids long. CDR1 SGHRS and CDR2 YFSETQ come from the germline V gene. Losses at the gene ends were 7 bases for V and 3 bases for J; bases not matched to a gene: 8. CDR3 loop: CASFPAGGNYNEQFF. Here the CDR3 DNA reads TGCGCCAGCTTCCCAGCGGGGGGCAACTACAATGAGCAGTTCTTC.

V usage is TRBV3-1 (or the pseudogene TRBV3-2) and J usage is TRBJ2-3, with 7 bases fitting TRBD2. The trim removed 2 bases at V and 1 base at J, leaving 9 bases unmatched. CDR1 is LGHDT and CDR2 is YNNKEL in the germline V gene (reference sequence). The CDR3 length is 17 residues. The CDR3 spells CASSQTSSSGRTDTQYF. The DNA for the CDR3 is TGTGCCAGCAGCCAAACGTCAAGTAGCGGGCGCACAGATACGCAGTATTTT.

V is TRBV5-4 and J is TRBJ2-7; perhaps TRBD1 as D (6 bases). Germline CDR1 SGHNT, CDR2 YYREEE (reference sequence). Trimming took off 3 bases at V and 3 bases at J, with 13 bases between the two ends. CDR3 length equals 14 residues. The CDR3 DNA sequence: TGTGCCAGCAGCTCCGGGACATCCCTCTACGAGCAGTACTTC. It is translated as CASSSGTSLYEQYF.

This clone has just one count. V gene TRBV19 combines with J gene TRBJ1-1, with D possibly TRBD1 on 5 matching bases. V was trimmed by 7 bases and J by 1 base, leaving 13 bases between them. Germline V CDR1 and CDR2: LNHDA, SQIVND (reference sequence). There are 14 residues in the CDR3. CDR3 in DNA: TGTGCCAGTAAATGGCAGGGTACGAACACTGAAGCTTTCTTT. Translated: CASKWQGTNTEAFF.